The clone carrying this T cell receptor (beta chain) was seen at least ten times. Its antigen is still unknown. In TCRdb, the 5' RACE reads were re-called with MiXCR into one record per CDR3 protein. Of just under 350,000 distinct CDR3 sequences in the sample, 14% to 15% were seen once. The V end was cut by 7 bases, the J end by 3 bases, with 18 bases between. CDR1 is SQVTM, CDR2 ANQGSEA, per germline. The CDR3 extends over 14 amino acids. These data are taken from a study of CD8 T cells in ankylosing spondylitis. Study-level findings and limits: Relatively rare in peripheral blood, disease-linked clones were also CD8+. In ankylosing spondylitis blood, a motif of seven to nine highly homologous TCR beta variants appeared characteristic.

Sequenced: blood, either unsorted or a sorted T cell fraction (not recorded which). This clonotype was sampled from a male donor with ankylosing spondylitis or in good health (not recorded which). The V gene is TRBV29-1, the J gene TRBJ2-5, with D maybe TRBD2 (5 bases). CDR3 residues: CSAGSVNTKETQYF. The CDR3 nucleotides read TGCAGCGCGGGGTCAGTAAATACAAAAGAGACCCAGTACTTC.